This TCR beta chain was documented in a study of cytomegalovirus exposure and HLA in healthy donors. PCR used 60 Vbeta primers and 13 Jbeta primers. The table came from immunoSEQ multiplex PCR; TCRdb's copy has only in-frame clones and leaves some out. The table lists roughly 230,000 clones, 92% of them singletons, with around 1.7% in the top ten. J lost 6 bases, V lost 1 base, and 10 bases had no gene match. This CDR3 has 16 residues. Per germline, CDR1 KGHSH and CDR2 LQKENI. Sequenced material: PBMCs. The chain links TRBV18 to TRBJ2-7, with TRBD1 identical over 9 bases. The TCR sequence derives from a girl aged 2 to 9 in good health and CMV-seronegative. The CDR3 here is CASSPLSTTGGGEQYF. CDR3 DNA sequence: TGTGCCAGCTCACCACTGTCAACAACAGGGGGCGGCGAGCAGTACTTC.